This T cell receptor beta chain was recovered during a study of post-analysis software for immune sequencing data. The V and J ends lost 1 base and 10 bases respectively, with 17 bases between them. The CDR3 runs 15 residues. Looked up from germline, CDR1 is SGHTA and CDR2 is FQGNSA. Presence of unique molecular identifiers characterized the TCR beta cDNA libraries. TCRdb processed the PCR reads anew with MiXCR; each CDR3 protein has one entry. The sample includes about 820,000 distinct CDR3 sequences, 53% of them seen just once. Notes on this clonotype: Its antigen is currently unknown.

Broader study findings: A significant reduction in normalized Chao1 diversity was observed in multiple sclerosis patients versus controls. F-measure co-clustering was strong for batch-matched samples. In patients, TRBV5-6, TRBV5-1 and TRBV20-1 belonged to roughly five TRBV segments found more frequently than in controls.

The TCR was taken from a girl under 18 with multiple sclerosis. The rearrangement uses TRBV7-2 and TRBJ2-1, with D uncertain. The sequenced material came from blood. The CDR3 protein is CASSLGWMGPREQFF. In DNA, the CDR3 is TGTGCCAGCAGCTTAGGATGGATGGGCCCCAGGGAGCAGTTCTTC.